This T cell receptor beta chain was recorded in a study of CD8+ T cells in alopecia areata. As for the study in general: Treated patients were given 5 to 10 mg oral tofacitinib twice daily.

The CDR3 consists of 14 residues. The germline V and J ends were trimmed by 8 bases and 5 bases, with 17 bases remaining between them. The germline gives CDR1 SNHLY, CDR2 FYNNEI. Alopecia areata patients provided lesional scalp punch biopsies and peripheral blood, both collected for the study. In each case, RNA was isolated and then reverse transcribed into cDNA as the sequencing template. TCRdb's table, derived via immunoSEQ multiplex PCR, lists solely in-frame clones and lacks some. The table shows some 240,000 clones, with about 60% occurring only once. The V gene is TRBV2, the J gene TRBJ2-3; D perhaps matches TRBD2 (5 bases). The specimen was CD4+ T cells sorted from blood, collected at week 0. The clonotype originates from a human donor with alopecia areata. CDR3 residues: CASPISGREDTQYF. DNA for the CDR3: TGTGCCAGCCCTATTTCGGGTCGGGAAGATACGCAGTATTTT.